The clone carrying this T cell receptor beta chain has only a few counts. Built from TCR beta cDNA, the libraries had unique molecular identifiers in them. MiXCR, run by TCRdb on the PCR reads, gives a single entry per CDR3 protein. The data hold 150,000 to 200,000 distinct CDR3 sequences, with under 40% observed a single time. This entry comes from a study of post-analysis software for immune sequencing data. The TCR sequence derives from a girl between 5 and 17 years old with multiple sclerosis. Sequencing was performed on blood, taken after autologous hematopoietic stem cell transplantation.

The CDR3 DNA reads as TGCGCCAGCAGCTCTGGACTAGCGGGAGGGGGCTACAATGAGCAGTTCTTC. Translated, it gives CASSSGLAGGGYNEQFF. V and J are TRBV5-1 and TRBJ2-1; 15 nucleotides align to TRBD2. This CDR3 has 17 amino acids. The V gene's germline CDR1 is SGHRS and CDR2 YFSETQ. The V and J ends lost 3 bases and 3 bases, in that order; junction bases with no gene match: 4.